This entry features one TCR beta chain sequence. This record belongs to a study of blood T cell repertoires in COVID-19. This CDR3 comprises 20 residues. The germline gives CDR1 MDHEN, CDR2 SYDVKM. V was clipped by 4 bases and J by 6 bases; unmatched bases: 15. In the original processing: Reference gene primers were amplified, and this amplification served to estimate nucleated cell counts. Here immunoSEQ multiplex PCR was the method, and the copy in TCRdb shows in-frame clones only, minus some. From that table come the V and J calls and clone size; the DNA was used to work out D and trimming. This sample carries around 130,000 clones, about 87% of them seen once, and the ten largest clones take about 11%.

This chain links TRBV28 with TRBJ2-2; 15 positions agree with TRBD2. This TCR was sampled from a man between 60 and 75 years old with active or convalescent COVID-19. The sample was peripheral blood. The CDR3: CASSSVKGLAGGRVAGELFF. CDR3 nucleotides: TGTGCCAGCAGTTCCGTTAAGGGACTAGCGGGAGGTAGGGTGGCCGGGGAGCTGTTTTTT.